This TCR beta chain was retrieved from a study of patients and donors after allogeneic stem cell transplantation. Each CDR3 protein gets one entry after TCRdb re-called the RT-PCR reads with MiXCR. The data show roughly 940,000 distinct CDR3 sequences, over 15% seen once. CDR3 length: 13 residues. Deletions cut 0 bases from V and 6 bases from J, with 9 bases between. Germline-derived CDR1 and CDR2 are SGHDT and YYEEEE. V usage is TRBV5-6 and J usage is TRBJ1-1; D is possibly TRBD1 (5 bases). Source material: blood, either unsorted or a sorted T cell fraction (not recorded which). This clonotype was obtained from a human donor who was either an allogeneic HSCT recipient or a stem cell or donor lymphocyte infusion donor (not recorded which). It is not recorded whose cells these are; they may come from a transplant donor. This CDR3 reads CASSLGGAAEAFF. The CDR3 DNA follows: TGTGCCAGCAGCTTGGGAGGGGCGGCTGAAGCTTTCTTT. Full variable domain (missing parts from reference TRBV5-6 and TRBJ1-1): DAGVTQSPTHLIKTRGQQVTLRCSPKSGHDTVSWYQQALGQGPQFIFQYYEEEERQRGNFPDRFSGHQFPNYSSELNVNALLLGDSALYLCASSLGGAAEAFFGQGTRLTVV.